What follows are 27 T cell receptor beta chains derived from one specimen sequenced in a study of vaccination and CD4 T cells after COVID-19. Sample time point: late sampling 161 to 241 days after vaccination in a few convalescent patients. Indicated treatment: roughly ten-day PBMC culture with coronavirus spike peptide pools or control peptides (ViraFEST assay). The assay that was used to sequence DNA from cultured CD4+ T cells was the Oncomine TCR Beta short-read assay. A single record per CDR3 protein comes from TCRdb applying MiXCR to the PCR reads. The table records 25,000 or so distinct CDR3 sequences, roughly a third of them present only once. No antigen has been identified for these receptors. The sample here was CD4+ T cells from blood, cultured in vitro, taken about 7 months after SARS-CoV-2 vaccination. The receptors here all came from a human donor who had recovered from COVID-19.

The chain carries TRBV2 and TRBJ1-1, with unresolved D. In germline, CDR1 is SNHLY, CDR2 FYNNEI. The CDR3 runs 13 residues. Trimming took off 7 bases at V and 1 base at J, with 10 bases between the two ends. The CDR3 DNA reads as TGTGCCAGCAATGGACGGTCGAACACTGAAGCTTTCTTT. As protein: CASNGRSNTEAFF.

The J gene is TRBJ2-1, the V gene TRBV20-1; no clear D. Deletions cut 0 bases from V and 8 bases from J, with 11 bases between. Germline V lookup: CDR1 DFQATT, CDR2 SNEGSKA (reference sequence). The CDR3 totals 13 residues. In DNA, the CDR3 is TGCAGTGCTAGAGAGCCCAACTCACATGAGCAGTTCTTC. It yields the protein CSAREPNSHEQFF.

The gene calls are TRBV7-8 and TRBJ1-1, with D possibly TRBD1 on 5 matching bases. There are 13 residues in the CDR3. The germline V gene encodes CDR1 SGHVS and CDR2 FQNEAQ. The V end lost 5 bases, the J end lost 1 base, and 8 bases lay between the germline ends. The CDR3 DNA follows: TGTGCCAGCAGCACCGACAGGAACACTGAAGCTTTCTTT. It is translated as CASSTDRNTEAFF.

CDR3 residues: CSARPTETQYF. Here the CDR3 DNA reads TGCAGTGCTAGACCTACGGAGACCCAGTACTTC. The chain links TRBV20-1 to TRBJ2-5; D gene unclear. The CDR3 is made up of 11 amino acids. V lost 2 bases and J 5 bases, leaving 6 bases between the germline ends. Germline loops: CDR1 DFQATT, CDR2 SNEGSKA (reference sequence).

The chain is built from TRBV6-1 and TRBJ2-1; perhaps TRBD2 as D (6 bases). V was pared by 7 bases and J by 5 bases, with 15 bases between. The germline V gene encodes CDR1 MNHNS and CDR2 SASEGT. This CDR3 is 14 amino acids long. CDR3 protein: CASTRLRGNNEQFF. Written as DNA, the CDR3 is TGTGCCAGCACCCGATTACGGGGGAACAATGAGCAGTTCTTC.

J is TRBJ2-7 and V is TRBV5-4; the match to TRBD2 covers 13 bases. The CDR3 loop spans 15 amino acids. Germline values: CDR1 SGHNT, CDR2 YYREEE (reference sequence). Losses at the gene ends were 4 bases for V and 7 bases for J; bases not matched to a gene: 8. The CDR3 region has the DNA TGTGCCAGCAGCACTCGGACTAGCGGGAGTGCGGAGCAGTACTTC. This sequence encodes CASSTRTSGSAEQYF.

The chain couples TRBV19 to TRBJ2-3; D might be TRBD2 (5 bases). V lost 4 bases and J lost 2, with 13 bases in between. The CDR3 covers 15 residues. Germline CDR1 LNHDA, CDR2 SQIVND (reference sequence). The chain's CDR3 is CASSNLARYTDTQYF. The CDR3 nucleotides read TGTGCCAGTAGTAATCTAGCCCGATACACAGATACGCAGTATTTT. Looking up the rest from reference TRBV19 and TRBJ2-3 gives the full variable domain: DGGITQSPKYLFRKEGQNVTLSCEQNLNHDAMYWYRQDPGQGLRLIYYSQIVNDFQKGDIAEGYSVSREKKESFPLTVTSAQKNPTAFYLCASSNLARYTDTQYFGPGTRLTVL.

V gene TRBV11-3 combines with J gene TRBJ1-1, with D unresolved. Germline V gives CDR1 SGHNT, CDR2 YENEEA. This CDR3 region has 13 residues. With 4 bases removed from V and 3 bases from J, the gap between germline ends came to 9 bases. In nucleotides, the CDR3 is TGTGCCAGCAGCTCCGGGCAGGACACTGAAGCTTTCTTT. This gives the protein CASSSGQDTEAFF.

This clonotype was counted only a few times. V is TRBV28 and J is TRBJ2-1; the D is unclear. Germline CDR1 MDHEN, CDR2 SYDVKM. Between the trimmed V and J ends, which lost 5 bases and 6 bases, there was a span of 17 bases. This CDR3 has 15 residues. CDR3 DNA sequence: TGTGCCAGCAGTCCCTCGCAGCCCGGACCCAATGAGCAGTTCTTC. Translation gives CASSPSQPGPNEQFF.

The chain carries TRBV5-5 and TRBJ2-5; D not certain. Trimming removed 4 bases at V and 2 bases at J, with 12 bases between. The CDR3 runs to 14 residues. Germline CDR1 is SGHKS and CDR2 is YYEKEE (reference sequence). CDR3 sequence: CASSPLSRQETQYF. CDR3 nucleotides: TGTGCCAGCAGCCCCCTCTCGCGTCAAGAGACCCAGTACTTC.

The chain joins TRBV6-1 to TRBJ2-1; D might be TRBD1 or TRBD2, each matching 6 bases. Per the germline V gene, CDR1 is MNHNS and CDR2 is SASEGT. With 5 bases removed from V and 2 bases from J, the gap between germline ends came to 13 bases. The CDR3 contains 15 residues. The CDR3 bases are TGTGCCAGCAGTCTAGGGGGGATCCCCTACAATGAGCAGTTCTTC. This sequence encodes CASSLGGIPYNEQFF.

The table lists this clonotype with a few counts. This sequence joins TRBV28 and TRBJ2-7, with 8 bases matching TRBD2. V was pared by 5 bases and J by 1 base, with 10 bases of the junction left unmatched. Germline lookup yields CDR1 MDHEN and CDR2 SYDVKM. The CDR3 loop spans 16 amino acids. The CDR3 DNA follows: TGTGCCAGCAGTCGCTTGACCAGCGGGAGTTCCTACGAGCAGTACTTC. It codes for CASSRLTSGSSYEQYF.

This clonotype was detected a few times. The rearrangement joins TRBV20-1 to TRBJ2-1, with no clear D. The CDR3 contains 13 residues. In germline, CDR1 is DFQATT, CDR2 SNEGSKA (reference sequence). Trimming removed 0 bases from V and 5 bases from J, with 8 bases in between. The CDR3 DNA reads TGCAGTGCTAGAGATCGGCCAAACAATGAGCAGTTCTTC. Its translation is CSARDRPNNEQFF.

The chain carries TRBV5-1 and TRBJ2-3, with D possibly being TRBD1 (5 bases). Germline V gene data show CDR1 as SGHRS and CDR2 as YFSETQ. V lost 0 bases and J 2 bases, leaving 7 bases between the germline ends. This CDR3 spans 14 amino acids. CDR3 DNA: TGCGCCAGCAGCTTGGGACAGATCACAGATACGCAGTATTTT. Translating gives CASSLGQITDTQYF.

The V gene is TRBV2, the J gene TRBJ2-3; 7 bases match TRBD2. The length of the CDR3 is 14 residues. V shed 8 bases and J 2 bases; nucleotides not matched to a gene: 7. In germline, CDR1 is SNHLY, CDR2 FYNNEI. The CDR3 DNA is TGTGCCAGCCGCCGGGAGGCTAACACAGATACGCAGTATTTT. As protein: CASRREANTDTQYF.

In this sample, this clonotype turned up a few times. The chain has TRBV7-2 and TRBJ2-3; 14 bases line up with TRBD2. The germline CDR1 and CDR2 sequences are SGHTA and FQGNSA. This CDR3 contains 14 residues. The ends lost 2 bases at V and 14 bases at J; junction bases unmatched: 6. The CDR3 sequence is CASSLSRTSGRMYF. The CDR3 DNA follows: TGTGCCAGCAGCTTATCCCGGACTAGCGGGAGGATGTATTTT.

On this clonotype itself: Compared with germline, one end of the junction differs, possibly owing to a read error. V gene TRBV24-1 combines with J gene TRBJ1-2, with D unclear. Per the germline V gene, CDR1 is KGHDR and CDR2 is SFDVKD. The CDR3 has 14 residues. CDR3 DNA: TGTGCCACCAGTGACCCGACAACTAATTATGGCTACACCTTC. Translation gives CATSDPTTNYGYTF.

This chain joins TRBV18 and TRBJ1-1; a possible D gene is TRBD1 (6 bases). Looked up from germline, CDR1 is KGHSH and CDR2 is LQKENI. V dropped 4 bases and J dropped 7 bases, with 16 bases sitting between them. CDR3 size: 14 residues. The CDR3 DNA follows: TGTGCCAGCTCACGAGAGACAGGCAGAGTTGAAGCTTTCTTT. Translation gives CASSRETGRVEAFF.

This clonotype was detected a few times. The CDR3 bases are TGTGCCAGCAGTAAGAGGGGGAAGAACACTGAAGCTTTCTTT. Its protein product is CASSKRGKNTEAFF. This sequence joins TRBV6-1 and TRBJ1-1, with a possible D match to TRBD1 (6 bases). Trimming pared 5 bases from V and 1 base from J, leaving 11 bases between. CDR3 length: 14 amino acids. Germline-derived CDR1 and CDR2 are MNHNS and SASEGT.

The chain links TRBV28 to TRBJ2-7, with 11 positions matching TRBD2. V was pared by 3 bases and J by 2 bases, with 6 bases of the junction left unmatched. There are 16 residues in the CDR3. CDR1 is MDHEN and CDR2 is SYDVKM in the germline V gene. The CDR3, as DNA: TGTGCCAGCAGTTTCCCTCTAGCGGGAGGAACCTACGAGCAGTACTTC. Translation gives CASSFPLAGGTYEQYF.

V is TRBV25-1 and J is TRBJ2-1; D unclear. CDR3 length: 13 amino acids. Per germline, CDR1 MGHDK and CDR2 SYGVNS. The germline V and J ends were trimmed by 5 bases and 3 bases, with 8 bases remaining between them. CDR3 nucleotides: TGTGCCAGCAGTAAGGCTATCTACAATGAGCAGTTCTTC. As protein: CASSKAIYNEQFF.

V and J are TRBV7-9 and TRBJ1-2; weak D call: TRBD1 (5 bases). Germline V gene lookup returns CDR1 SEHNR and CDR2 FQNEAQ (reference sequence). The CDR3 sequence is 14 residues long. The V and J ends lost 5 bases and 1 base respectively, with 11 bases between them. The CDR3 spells CASSGGRHNYGYTF. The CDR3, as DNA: TGTGCCAGCAGCGGGGGACGGCATAACTATGGCTACACCTTC.

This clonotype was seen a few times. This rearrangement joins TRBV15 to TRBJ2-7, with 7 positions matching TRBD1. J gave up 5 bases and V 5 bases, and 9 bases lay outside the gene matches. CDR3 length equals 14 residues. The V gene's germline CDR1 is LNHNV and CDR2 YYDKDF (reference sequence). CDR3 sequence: CATSGGQEFDEQYF. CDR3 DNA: TGTGCCACCAGCGGAGGACAGGAGTTCGACGAGCAGTACTTC.

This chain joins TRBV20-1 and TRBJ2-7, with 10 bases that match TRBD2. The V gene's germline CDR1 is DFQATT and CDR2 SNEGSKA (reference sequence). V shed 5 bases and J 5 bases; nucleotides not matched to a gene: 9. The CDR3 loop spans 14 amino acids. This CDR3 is CSASRASGSNEQYF. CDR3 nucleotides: TGCAGTGCTTCCCGGGCTAGCGGGAGCAACGAGCAGTACTTC.

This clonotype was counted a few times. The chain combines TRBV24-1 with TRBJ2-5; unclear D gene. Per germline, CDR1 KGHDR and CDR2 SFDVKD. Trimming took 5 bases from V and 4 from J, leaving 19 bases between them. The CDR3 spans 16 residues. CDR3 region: CATSGPPPQGVETQYF. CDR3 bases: TGTGCCACCAGTGGACCCCCGCCTCAAGGCGTAGAGACCCAGTACTTC.

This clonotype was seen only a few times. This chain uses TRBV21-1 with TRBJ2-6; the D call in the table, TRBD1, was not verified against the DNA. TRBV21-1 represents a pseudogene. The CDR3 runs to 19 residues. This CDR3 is CADRILQGQGAGGANVLTF. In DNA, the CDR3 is TGTGCCGACCGAATACTGCAGGGACAGGGGGCGGGTGGGGCCAACGTCCTGACTTTC.

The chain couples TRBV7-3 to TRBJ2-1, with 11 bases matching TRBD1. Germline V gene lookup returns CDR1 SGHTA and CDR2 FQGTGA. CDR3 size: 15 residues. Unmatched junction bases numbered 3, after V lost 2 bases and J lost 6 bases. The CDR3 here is CASSLGQGARNEQFF. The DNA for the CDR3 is TGTGCCAGCAGCTTAGGACAGGGGGCACGCAATGAGCAGTTCTTC.